The 15 T cell receptor beta chains in this list originate from one sample, sequenced in a study of cytomegalovirus exposure and HLA in healthy donors. It was with 60 Vbeta and 13 Jbeta primers that the PCR ran. Sequencing was performed with immunoSEQ multiplex PCR; in TCRdb, only in-frame clones are kept and a portion is missing. The table shows under 150,000 clones, with 9.4% occurring only once. The sequenced material came from PBMCs. These receptors all come from a male donor in good health and CMV-seronegative.

The chain combines TRBV11-2 with TRBJ2-7; 11 bases are shared with TRBD2. The V gene's germline CDR1 is SGHAT and CDR2 FQNNGV. CDR3 length equals 16 residues. J lost 4 bases, V lost 5 bases, and 10 bases had no gene match. The CDR3 DNA sequence: TGTGCCAGCAGCGTGACTAGCGGGACGGGCGGGTACGAGCAGTACTTC. It encodes CASSVTSGTGGYEQYF.

This clone was seen only a few times. The chain uses TRBV7-6 and TRBJ2-7, with 14 bases matching TRBD2. Trimming cost V 5 bases and J 3 bases; bases outside gene matches: 6. The CDR3 is made up of 16 amino acids. Germline assignment: CDR1 SGHVS and CDR2 FNYEAQ. The CDR3 loop reads CASSPGTSGGHYEQYF. The DNA of the CDR3 is TGTGCCAGCAGCCCTGGGACTAGCGGGGGCCACTACGAGCAGTACTTC. The whole variable domain, remainder taken from reference TRBV7-6 and TRBJ2-7, is GAGVSQSPRYKVTKRGQDVALRCDPISGHVSLYWYRQALGQGPEFLTYFNYEAQQDKSGLPNDRFSAERPEGSISTLTIQRTEQRDSAMYRCASSPGTSGGHYEQYFGPGTRLTVT.

This clone showed up just a few times. The V call is TRBV5-1, the J call TRBJ2-5; maybe TRBD1 (6 bases). The J call could be wrong; TRBJ2-7 is a better fit for the DNA end. The germline gives CDR1 SGHRS, CDR2 YFSETQ. CDR3 size: 15 residues. CDR3 in amino acids: CASSLSGTTTYEQYF. The CDR3 DNA follows: TGCGCCAGCAGCTTGTCGGGGACAACGACCTACGAGCAGTACTTC.

In this sample, this clone turned up a few times. The gene calls are TRBV7-2 and TRBJ2-1; the match to TRBD2 covers 12 bases. V lost 5 bases, J lost 4 bases, and 6 bases stayed unmatched. Germline loops: CDR1 SGHTA, CDR2 FQGNSA. The CDR3 runs 16 residues. The CDR3 reads CASSLTLAGGYNEQFF. CDR3 DNA: TGTGCCAGCAGCCTTACCCTAGCGGGAGGGTACAATGAGCAGTTCTTC.

J is TRBJ1-1 and V is TRBV20-1; 9 bases are a match to TRBD1. This CDR3 is 11 amino acids long. Per the germline V gene, CDR1 is DFQATT and CDR2 is SNEGSKA (reference sequence). V shed 5 bases and J 11 bases; nucleotides not matched to a gene: 6. As DNA, the CDR3 is TGCAGTGCTCCCGGACAGGGGAAGGCTTTCTTT. This codes for CSAPGQGKAFF.

The CDR3 loop is CASSYSSAGFGGEQYF. CDR3 DNA sequence: TGTGCCAGCAGTTACAGTTCGGCAGGGTTTGGAGGGGAGCAGTACTTC. V is TRBV6-5 and J is TRBJ2-7; TRBD2 is a possible D gene (6 bases). The germline V and J ends were trimmed by 2 bases and 7 bases, with 21 bases remaining between them. This CDR3 has 16 amino acids. Germline CDR1 reads MNHEY; CDR2 reads SVGAGI.

The DNA of the CDR3 is TGTGCCAGTAGTATGGACAGGGCTGAAAAACTGTTTTTT. Translation gives CASSMDRAEKLFF. The chain joins TRBV19 to TRBJ1-4; TRBD1 matches 8 bases. CDR3 length: 13 residues. J lost 7 bases, V lost 3 bases, and 1 base had no gene match. Germline V gives CDR1 LNHDA, CDR2 SQIVND (reference sequence). Complete variable domain (other parts from reference TRBV19 and TRBJ1-4): DGGITQSPKYLFRKEGQNVTLSCEQNLNHDAMYWYRQDPGQGLRLIYYSQIVNDFQKGDIAEGYSVSREKKESFPLTVTSAQKNPTAFYLCASSMDRAEKLFFGSGTQLSVL.

CDR3 region: CASSRGGTTTDTQYF. CDR3 nucleotide sequence: TGTGCCAGCAGTCGCGGGGGGACTACCACAGATACGCAGTATTTT. The gene calls are TRBV28 and TRBJ2-3; 8 nucleotides match TRBD2. There are 15 residues in the CDR3. From germline, CDR1 is MDHEN and CDR2 SYDVKM. V was pared by 5 bases and J by 2 bases, with 6 bases of the junction left unmatched. Full variable domain (outside the CDR3, taken from reference TRBV28 and TRBJ2-3): DVKVTQSSRYLVKRTGEKVFLECVQDMDHENMFWYRQDPGLGLRLIYFSYDVKMKEKGDIPEGYSVSREKKERFSLILESASTNQTSMYLCASSRGGTTTDTQYFGPGTRLTVL.

This clone was seen only a few times. The chain employs TRBV12-5 and TRBJ1-2, with D perhaps TRBD1 (6 bases). The germline V and J ends were trimmed by 6 bases and 7 bases, with 21 bases remaining between them. Germline CDR1 reads LGHNT; CDR2 reads FRNRAP. This CDR3 contains 15 residues. This chain's CDR3 is CASGPVDRNAGGYTF. Written as DNA, the CDR3 is TGTGCTAGTGGCCCCGTCGACAGGAACGCGGGTGGCTACACCTTC.

This clone was recorded a few times. The chain has TRBV28 and TRBJ2-2; 10 nucleotides line up with TRBD1. This CDR3 is 16 amino acids long. Unmatched junction bases numbered 9, after V lost 5 bases and J lost 6 bases. CDR1 MDHEN and CDR2 SYDVKM come from the germline V gene. The CDR3 DNA sequence: TGTGCCAGCAGTCCGCTAGGGACAGGGGTGGCCGGGGAGCTGTTTTTT. Its translation is CASSPLGTGVAGELFF.

Notes on this clone: At one of its ends the junction is not consistent with the germline gene, which may arise from a read error. Other DNA sequences in this specimen translate into the identical CDR3. This chain connects TRBV5-4 to TRBJ1-2; 7 nucleotides align to TRBD1. Germline V gives CDR1 SGHNT, CDR2 YYREEE (reference sequence). CDR3 size: 15 residues. The CDR3 loop is CASSLWTGTNYGYTF. The CDR3 DNA sequence: TGCGCCAGCAGCTTGTGGACAGGAACTAACTATGGCTACACCTTC.

This chain connects TRBV14 to TRBJ2-1, with 10 bases identical to TRBD2. The V gene's germline CDR1 is SGHDN and CDR2 FVKESK. CDR3 length equals 16 residues. V lost 0 bases, J lost 8 bases, and 7 bases stayed unmatched. The CDR3 DNA is TGTGCCAGCAGCCAAGATACCCTAGCGGGAGTTCATGAGCAGTTCTTC. It yields the protein CASSQDTLAGVHEQFF.

This clone has more than one count but fewer than ten. V and J are TRBV5-4 and TRBJ1-4; D not certain. CDR3 length: 13 residues. Germline CDR1 reads SGHNT; CDR2 reads YYREEE (reference sequence). Trimming stripped 0 bases from V and 9 bases from J, with 9 bases between. The CDR3 is CASSLEAGKKLFF. CDR3 DNA sequence: TGTGCCAGCAGCTTGGAGGCGGGGAAAAAACTGTTTTTT.

The CDR3 nucleotides are TGCGCCAGCAGCTTGGAGGGACAGGGTGAGAGCTACACCTTC. Protein: CASSLEGQGESYTF. The chain carries TRBV5-1 and TRBJ1-2; 9 nucleotides line up with TRBD1. The CDR3 runs to 14 residues. Germline CDR1 is SGHRS and CDR2 is YFSETQ. V trimming: 0 bases; J trimming: 9 bases; junction bases outside the gene matches: 6.

This clone was found a few times. V is TRBV10-3 and J is TRBJ1-1; tentative D call: TRBD1 (5 bases). V gave up 4 bases and J gave up 5 bases, with 11 bases separating them. CDR3 length equals 13 residues. Germline values: CDR1 ENHRY, CDR2 SYGVKD. CDR3 protein: CAISGQGITEAFF. DNA of the CDR3: TGTGCCATCAGTGGGCAGGGTATAACTGAAGCTTTCTTT.